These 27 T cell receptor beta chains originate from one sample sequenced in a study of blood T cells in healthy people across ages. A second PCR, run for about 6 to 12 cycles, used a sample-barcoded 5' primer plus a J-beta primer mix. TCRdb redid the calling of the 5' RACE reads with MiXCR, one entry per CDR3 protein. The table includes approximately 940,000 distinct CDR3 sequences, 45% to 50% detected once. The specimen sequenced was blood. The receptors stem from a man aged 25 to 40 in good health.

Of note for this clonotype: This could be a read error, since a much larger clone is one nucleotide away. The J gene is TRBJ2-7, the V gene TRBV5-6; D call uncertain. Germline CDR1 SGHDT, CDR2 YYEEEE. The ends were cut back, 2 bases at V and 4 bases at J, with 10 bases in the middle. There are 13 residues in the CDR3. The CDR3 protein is CASSFDVFYEQYF. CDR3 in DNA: TGTGCCAGCAGCTTTGACGTATTTTACGAGCAGTACTTC.

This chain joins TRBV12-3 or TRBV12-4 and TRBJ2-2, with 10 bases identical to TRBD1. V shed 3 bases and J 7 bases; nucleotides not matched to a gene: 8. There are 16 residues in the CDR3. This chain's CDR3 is CASSFSGTGVYGELFF. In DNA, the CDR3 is TGTGCCAGCAGTTTTTCCGGGACAGGGGTTTACGGGGAGCTGTTTTTT.

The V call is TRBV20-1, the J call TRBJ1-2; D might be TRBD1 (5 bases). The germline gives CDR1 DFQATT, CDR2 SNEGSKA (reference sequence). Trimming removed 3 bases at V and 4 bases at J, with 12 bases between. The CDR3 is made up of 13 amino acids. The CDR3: CSASPPGTYGYTF. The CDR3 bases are TGCAGTGCTAGTCCCCCAGGGACCTATGGCTACACCTTC.

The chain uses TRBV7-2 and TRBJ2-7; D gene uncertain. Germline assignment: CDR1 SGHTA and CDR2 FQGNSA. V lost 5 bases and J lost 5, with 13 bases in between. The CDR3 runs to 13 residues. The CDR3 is CASSREFRNEQYF. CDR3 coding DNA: TGTGCCAGCAGCAGGGAATTCAGGAACGAGCAGTACTTC.

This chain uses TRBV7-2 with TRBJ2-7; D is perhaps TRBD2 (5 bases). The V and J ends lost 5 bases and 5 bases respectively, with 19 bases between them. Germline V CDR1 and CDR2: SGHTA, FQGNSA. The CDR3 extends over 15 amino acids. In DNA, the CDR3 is TGTGCCAGCAGCCAACACGCAAAGGGAGCTGACGAGCAGTACTTC. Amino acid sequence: CASSQHAKGADEQYF.

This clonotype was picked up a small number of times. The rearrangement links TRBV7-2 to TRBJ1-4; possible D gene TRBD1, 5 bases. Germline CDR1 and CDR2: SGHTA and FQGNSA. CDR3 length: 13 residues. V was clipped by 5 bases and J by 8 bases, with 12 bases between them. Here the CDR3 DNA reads TGTGCCAGCAGCGCGGGACGGCGCGAAAAACTGTTTTTT. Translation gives CASSAGRREKLFF. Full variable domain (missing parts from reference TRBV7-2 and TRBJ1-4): GAGVSQSPSNKVTEKGKDVELRCDPISGHTALYWYRQSLGQGLEFLIYFQGNSAPDKSGLPSDRFSAERTGGSVSTLTIQRTQQEDSAVYLCASSAGRREKLFFGSGTQLSVL.

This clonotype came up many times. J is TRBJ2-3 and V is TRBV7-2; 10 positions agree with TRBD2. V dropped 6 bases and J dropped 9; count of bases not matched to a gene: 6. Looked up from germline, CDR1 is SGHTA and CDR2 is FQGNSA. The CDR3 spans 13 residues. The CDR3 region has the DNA TGTGCCAGCAGACTAGCGGGGCCTGGAACGCAGTATTTT. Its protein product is CASRLAGPGTQYF.

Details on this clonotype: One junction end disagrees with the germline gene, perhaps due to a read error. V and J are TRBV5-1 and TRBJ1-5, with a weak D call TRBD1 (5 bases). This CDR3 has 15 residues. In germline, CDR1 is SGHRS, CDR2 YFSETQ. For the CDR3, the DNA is TGCGCCGGCAGCTTGGGGGTTTATAGCAATCAGCCCCAGCATTTT. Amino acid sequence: CAGSLGVYSNQPQHF.

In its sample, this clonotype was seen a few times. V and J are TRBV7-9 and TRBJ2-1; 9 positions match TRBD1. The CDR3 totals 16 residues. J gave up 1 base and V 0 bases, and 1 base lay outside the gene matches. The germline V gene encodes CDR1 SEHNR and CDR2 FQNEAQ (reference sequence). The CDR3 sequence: CASSLADRGSYNEQFF. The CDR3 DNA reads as TGTGCCAGCAGCTTAGCGGACAGGGGATCCTACAATGAGCAGTTCTTC.

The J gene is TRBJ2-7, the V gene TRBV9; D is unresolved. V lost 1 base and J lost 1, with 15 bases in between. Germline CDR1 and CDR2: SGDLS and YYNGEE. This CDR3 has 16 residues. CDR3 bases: TGTGCCAGCAGCGTACCACGTGGGAACCCTTCCTACGAGCAGTACTTC. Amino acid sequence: CASSVPRGNPSYEQYF.

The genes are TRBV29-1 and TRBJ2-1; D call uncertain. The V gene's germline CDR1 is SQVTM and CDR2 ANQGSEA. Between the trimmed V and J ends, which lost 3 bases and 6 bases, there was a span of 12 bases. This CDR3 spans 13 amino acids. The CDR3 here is CSVDRTRSNEQFF. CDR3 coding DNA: TGCAGCGTTGACCGTACACGGAGCAATGAGCAGTTCTTC.

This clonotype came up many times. CDR3 amino acids: CASSQAHFEGDSPLHF. The CDR3 DNA is TGTGCCAGCAGCCAAGCCCATTTTGAGGGGGACTCACCCCTCCACTTT. The chain joins TRBV4-2 to TRBJ1-6; D possibly corresponds to TRBD1 (6 bases). This CDR3 has 16 residues. The germline CDR1 and CDR2 sequences are LGHNA and YNFKEQ. Trimming left V 1 base short and J 10 bases short, with 17 bases between.

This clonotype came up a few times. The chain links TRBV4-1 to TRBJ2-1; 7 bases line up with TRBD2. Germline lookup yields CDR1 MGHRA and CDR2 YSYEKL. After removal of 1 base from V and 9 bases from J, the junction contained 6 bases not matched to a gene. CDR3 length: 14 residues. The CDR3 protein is CASSQGTGGAEQFF. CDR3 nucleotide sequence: TGCGCCAGCAGCCAAGGGACGGGGGGTGCTGAGCAGTTCTTC.

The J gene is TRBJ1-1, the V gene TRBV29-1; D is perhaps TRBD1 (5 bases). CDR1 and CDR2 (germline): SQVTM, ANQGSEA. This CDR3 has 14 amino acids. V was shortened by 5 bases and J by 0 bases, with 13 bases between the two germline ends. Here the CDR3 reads CSVRRGSMNTEAFF. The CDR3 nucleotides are TGCAGCGTTAGGCGGGGGTCGATGAACACTGAAGCTTTCTTT.

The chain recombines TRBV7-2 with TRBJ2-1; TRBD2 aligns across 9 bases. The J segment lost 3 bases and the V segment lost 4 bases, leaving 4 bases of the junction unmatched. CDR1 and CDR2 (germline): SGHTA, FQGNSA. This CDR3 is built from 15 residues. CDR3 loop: CASSSGGGVYNEQFF. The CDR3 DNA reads TGTGCCAGCAGCTCGGGCGGGGGGGTCTACAATGAGCAGTTCTTC.

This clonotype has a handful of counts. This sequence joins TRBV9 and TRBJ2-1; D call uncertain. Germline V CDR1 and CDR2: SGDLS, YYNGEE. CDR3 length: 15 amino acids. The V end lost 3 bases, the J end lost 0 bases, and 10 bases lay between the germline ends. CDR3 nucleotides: TGTGCCAGCAGCGCCGCAGTGACCTCCTACAATGAGCAGTTCTTC. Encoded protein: CASSAAVTSYNEQFF.

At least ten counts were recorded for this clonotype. The CDR3 protein is CASSFGETQYF. CDR3 nucleotides: TGTGCCAGCAGCTTTGGGGAGACCCAGTACTTC. The rearrangement uses TRBV12-3 or TRBV12-4 and TRBJ2-5; D is unresolved. The V end was cut by 6 bases, the J end by 5 bases, with 7 bases between. The CDR3 runs to 11 residues.

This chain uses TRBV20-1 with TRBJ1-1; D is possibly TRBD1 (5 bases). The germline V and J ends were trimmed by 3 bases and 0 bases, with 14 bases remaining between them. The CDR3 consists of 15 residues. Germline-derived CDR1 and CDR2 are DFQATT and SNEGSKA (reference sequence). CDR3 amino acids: CSARSGGNMNTEAFF. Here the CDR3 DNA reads TGCAGTGCTAGGTCGGGGGGGAATATGAACACTGAAGCTTTCTTT.

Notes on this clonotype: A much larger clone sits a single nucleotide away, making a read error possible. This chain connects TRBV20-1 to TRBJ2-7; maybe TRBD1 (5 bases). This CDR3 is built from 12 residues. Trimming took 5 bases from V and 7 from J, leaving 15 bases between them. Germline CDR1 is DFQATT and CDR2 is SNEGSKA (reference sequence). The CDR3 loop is CSAHRGYNEQYF. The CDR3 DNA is TGCAGTGCTCATAGGGGTTACAATGAGCAGTACTTC.

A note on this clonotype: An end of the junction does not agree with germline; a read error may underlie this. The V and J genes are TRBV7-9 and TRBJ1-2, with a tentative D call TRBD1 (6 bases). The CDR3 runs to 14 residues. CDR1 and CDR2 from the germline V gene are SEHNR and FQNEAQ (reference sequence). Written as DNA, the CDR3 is TGTGCCAGCATCTTACAGGGTTTTAACTATGGCTACACCTTC. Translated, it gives CASILQGFNYGYTF. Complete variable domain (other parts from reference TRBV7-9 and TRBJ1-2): DTGVSQNPRHKITKRGQNVTFRCDPISEHNRLYWYRQTLGQGPEFLTYFQNEAQLEKSRLLSDRFSAERPKGSFSTLEIQRTEQGDSAMYLCASILQGFNYGYTFGSGTRLTVV.

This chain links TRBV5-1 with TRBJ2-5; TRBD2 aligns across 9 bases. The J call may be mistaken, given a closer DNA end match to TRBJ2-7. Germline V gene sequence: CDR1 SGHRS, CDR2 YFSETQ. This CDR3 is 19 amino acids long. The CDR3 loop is CASSLAFLAGTNFRDEQYF. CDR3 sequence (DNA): TGCGCCAGCAGCTTGGCCTTCCTAGCGGGGACGAATTTTCGGGACGAGCAGTACTTC.

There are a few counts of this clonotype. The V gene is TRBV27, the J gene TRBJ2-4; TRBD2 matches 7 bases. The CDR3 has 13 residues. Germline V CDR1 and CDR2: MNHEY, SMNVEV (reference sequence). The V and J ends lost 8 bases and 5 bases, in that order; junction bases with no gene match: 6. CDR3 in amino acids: CASREEGENIQYF. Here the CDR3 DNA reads TGTGCCAGCCGGGAGGAGGGTGAAAACATTCAGTACTTC.

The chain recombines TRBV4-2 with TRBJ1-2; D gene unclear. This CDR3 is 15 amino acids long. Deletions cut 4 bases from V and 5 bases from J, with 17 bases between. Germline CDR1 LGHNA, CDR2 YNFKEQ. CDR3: CASSPREEGGYGYTF. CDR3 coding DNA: TGTGCCAGCAGCCCCCGCGAGGAGGGCGGATATGGCTACACCTTC.

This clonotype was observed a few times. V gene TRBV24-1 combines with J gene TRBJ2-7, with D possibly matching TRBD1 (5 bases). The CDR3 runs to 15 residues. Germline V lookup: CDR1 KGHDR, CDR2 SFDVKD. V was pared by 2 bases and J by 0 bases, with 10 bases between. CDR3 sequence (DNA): TGTGCCACCAGTGATTCGAGACAGCGCTCCTACGAGCAGTACTTC. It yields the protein CATSDSRQRSYEQYF.

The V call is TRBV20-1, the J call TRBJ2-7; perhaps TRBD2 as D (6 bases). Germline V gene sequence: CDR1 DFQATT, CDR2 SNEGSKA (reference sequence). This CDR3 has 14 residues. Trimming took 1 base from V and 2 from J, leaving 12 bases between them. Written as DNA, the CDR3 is TGCAGTGCTAGAGTTGGGAGGATTCCCTACGAGCAGTACTTC. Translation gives CSARVGRIPYEQYF.

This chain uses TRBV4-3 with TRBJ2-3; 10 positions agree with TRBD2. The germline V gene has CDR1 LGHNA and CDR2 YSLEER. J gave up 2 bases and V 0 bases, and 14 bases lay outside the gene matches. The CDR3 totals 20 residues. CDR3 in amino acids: CASSQDWQWTAGGLTDTQYF. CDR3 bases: TGCGCCAGCAGCCAAGATTGGCAATGGACAGCGGGGGGGCTCACAGATACGCAGTATTTT.

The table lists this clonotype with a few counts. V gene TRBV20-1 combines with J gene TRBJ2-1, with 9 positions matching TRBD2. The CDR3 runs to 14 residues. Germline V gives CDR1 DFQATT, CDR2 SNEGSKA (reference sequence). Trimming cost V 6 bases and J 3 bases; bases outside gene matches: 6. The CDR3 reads CSAGKREVYNEQFF. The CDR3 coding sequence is TGCAGTGCCGGGAAGCGGGAGGTCTACAATGAGCAGTTCTTC.